Presented here are 14 T cell receptor beta chains from one specimen sequenced in a study of human T cells and chemical hapten exposure. The time point is: patch test 1, 2 weeks after DPC sensitization. Treatment reported: therapeutic diphenylcyclopropenone sensitization with weekly scalp DPC. TCRdb processed the RACE reads anew with MiXCR; each CDR3 protein has one entry. In the table there are 11,000 to 15,000 distinct CDR3 sequences, roughly 15% of which are singletons. The material sequenced was whole blood, taken in connection with sensitization to the hapten diphenylcyclopropenone (DPC). The receptors here all came from a young woman with alopecia areata. Some clones in this sample may be carry-over from other donors' samples.

This clonotype has ten or more counts. The rearrangement joins TRBV14 to TRBJ1-4; D possibly corresponds to TRBD1 (5 bases). CDR1 is SGHDN and CDR2 is FVKESK in the germline V gene. V lost 3 bases to trimming and J lost 3 bases, with 8 bases between them. The CDR3 sequence is 14 residues long. CDR3 nucleotides: TGTGCCAGCAGCCATCCGGGGCCTAATGAAAAACTGTTTTTT. Amino acids: CASSHPGPNEKLFF.

This clonotype was recorded a few times. The chain uses TRBV28 and TRBJ1-4, with 9 positions matching TRBD1. Germline values: CDR1 MDHEN, CDR2 SYDVKM. The V and J ends lost 6 bases and 8 bases, in that order; junction bases with no gene match: 10. CDR3 length: 15 residues. CDR3 sequence reads: CASRGTGTRAEKLFF. CDR3 in DNA: TGTGCCAGCAGAGGGACAGGGACGAGGGCCGAAAAACTGTTTTTT.

J is TRBJ2-5 and V is TRBV5-4; 9 bases are shared with TRBD1. Germline CDR1 is SGHNT and CDR2 is YYREEE (reference sequence). Germline trimming cut 3 bases from V and 4 bases from J; bases unmatched to any gene: 1. This CDR3 spans 13 amino acids. The DNA of the CDR3 is TGTGCCAGCAGCTGGGACAGGGTAGAGACCCAGTACTTC. Translating it yields CASSWDRVETQYF. Full variable domain (remainder filled in from reference TRBV5-4 and TRBJ2-5): ETGVTQSPTHLIKTRGQQVTLRCSSQSGHNTVSWYQQALGQGPQFIFQYYREEENGRGNFPPRFSGLQFPNYSSELNVNALELDDSALYLCASSWDRVETQYFGPGTRLLVL.

The sample holds many counts of this clonotype. The chain is built from TRBV9 and TRBJ1-4, with TRBD1 matching 9 bases. This CDR3 is 14 amino acids long. CDR1 and CDR2 from the germline V gene are SGDLS and YYNGEE. J was trimmed by 8 bases and V by 0 bases; bases with no gene match: 2. The CDR3 nucleotides read TGTGCCAGCAGCGTAGGACAGGGGGGAGAAAAACTGTTTTTT. This translates into CASSVGQGGEKLFF.

This clonotype is medium-sized by share. This chain connects TRBV21-1 to TRBJ2-2; TRBD1 reflects the table's D call only, with no check against the DNA. TRBV21-1 counts as a pseudogene. The CDR3 covers 14 residues. The CDR3 region is CASSTRRRAGELFF. The CDR3 DNA follows: TGTGCCAGCAGCACGAGACGAAGGGCGGGGGAGCTGTTTTTT.

As concerns this clonotype: The conserved final phenylalanine or tryptophan is absent from the CDR3, which likely points to a read error. CDR3: CASSGKDSPTQYS. CDR3 DNA: TGTGCCAGCAGTGGAAAAGACAGCCCGACGCAGTATTCT. The J gene is TRBJ2-3, the V gene TRBV11-3, with a tentative D call TRBD1 (5 bases). Germline CDR1 and CDR2: SGHNT and YENEEA. V dropped 6 bases and J dropped 9 bases, with 16 bases sitting between them. The length of the CDR3 is 13 residues.

This chain joins TRBV7-2 and TRBJ1-1; the match to TRBD1 covers 7 bases. Trimming at V came to 3 bases and at J to 4 bases, leaving 2 bases not matched to a gene. The CDR3 is made up of 13 amino acids. Germline V CDR1 and CDR2: SGHTA, FQGNSA. DNA for the CDR3: TGTGCCAGCAGCTTGGGACAGATCACTGAAGCTTTCTTT. It specifies CASSLGQITEAFF.

Ten or more counts support this clonotype. The V call is TRBV6-6, the J call TRBJ1-2; D gene uncertain. Trimming removed 11 bases from V and 1 base from J, with 20 bases in between. Germline V gene data show CDR1 as MNHNY and CDR2 as SVGAGI (reference sequence). CDR3 length: 15 residues. The DNA for the CDR3 is TGTGCCCACAGAGAGACCGGCACTTTTAACTATGGCTACACCTTC. The encoded protein is CAHRETGTFNYGYTF.

This clonotype qualifies as medium-sized. This chain connects TRBV4-1 to TRBJ1-2; D might be TRBD1 (5 bases). V lost 3 bases to trimming and J lost 3 bases, with 14 bases between them. CDR3 size: 15 residues. Germline CDR1 MGHRA, CDR2 YSYEKL. Here the CDR3 DNA reads TGCGCCAGCAGCCATCGTGGGGCCCCCTACTATGGCTACACCTTC. It specifies CASSHRGAPYYGYTF.

The chain employs TRBV7-9 and TRBJ2-4; 8 bases are shared with TRBD1. The V gene's germline CDR1 is SEHNR and CDR2 FQNEAQ (reference sequence). The CDR3 contains 14 residues. V lost 5 bases to trimming and J lost 1 base; unmatched junction nucleotides: 1. CDR3 residues: CASSQGAAKNIQYF. In nucleotides, the CDR3 is TGTGCCAGCAGCCAGGGGGCGGCCAAAAACATTCAGTACTTC.

This clonotype appeared many times. V and J are TRBV21-1 and TRBJ2-7; the D call TRBD2 from the table was never checked on the DNA. TRBV21-1 is a pseudogene locus. The CDR3 runs 20 residues. For the CDR3, the DNA is TGTGCCAGCACTCCCACCACAGGGGAAAGGACTAGCGGGCTCTCCTACGAGCAGTACGTC. Amino acid sequence: CASTPTTGERTSGLSYEQYV.

Ten or more counts support this clonotype. The chain is built from TRBV10-2 and TRBJ2-2; tentative D call: TRBD1 (5 bases). The CDR3 has 15 amino acids. Per germline, CDR1 WSHSY and CDR2 SAAADI. The V and J ends lost 5 bases and 1 base respectively, with 11 bases between them. CDR3 sequence (DNA): TGCGCCAGCAGTATCGCAGGGCTGAACACCGGGGAGCTGTTTTTT. Protein: CASSIAGLNTGELFF.

The sample holds many counts of this clonotype. The CDR3 protein is CASSLVTWAGEKLFF. In nucleotides, the CDR3 is TGTGCCAGCAGCCTAGTGACGTGGGCGGGTGAAAAACTGTTTTTT. The chain combines TRBV25-1 with TRBJ1-4; D gene uncertain. The CDR3 is 15 amino acids. V lost 6 bases, J lost 7 bases, and 18 bases lay in between. The germline gives CDR1 MGHDK, CDR2 SYGVNS.

In its sample, this clonotype was seen many times. The chain employs TRBV2 and TRBJ1-4; a weak D match, TRBD1 (5 bases). CDR3 size: 14 residues. V gave up 7 bases and J gave up 1 base, with 10 bases separating them. The germline CDR1 and CDR2 sequences are SNHLY and FYNNEI. The CDR3 protein is CASIPGRTNEKLFF. As DNA, the CDR3 is TGTGCCAGCATCCCAGGGCGAACTAATGAAAAACTGTTTTTT.